This T cell receptor beta chain was recovered during a study of blood T cell repertoires in COVID-19. Study-wide background: The United States, Italy and Spain provided the acute and convalescent COVID-19 samples. T cells, B-cell-depleted T cells, or PBMCs supplied cDNA or gDNA.

After removal of 5 bases from V and 2 bases from J, the junction contained 3 bases not matched to a gene. Looked up from germline, CDR1 is MDHEN and CDR2 is SYDVKM. The CDR3 has 13 amino acids. This clone was counted a few times. Original handling: Using reference gene primer amplification, nucleated cell counts were estimated. Sequencing used immunoSEQ multiplex PCR; TCRdb keeps in-frame clones, though not all of them. V and J calls and clone size come straight from that table; D and trimming were deduced from the DNA. The profile covers over 250,000 clones, with 80% to 90% appearing a single time and 8% to 9.5% taken by the ten largest.

This rearrangement joins TRBV28 to TRBJ2-7, with 7 positions matching TRBD1. The TCR comes from a woman aged 45-59 years who had recovered from COVID-19. Sequenced material: peripheral blood. CDR3 DNA sequence: TGTGCCAGCAGTAACGGACAGGCCTACGAGCAGTACTTC. Encoded protein: CASSNGQAYEQYF.